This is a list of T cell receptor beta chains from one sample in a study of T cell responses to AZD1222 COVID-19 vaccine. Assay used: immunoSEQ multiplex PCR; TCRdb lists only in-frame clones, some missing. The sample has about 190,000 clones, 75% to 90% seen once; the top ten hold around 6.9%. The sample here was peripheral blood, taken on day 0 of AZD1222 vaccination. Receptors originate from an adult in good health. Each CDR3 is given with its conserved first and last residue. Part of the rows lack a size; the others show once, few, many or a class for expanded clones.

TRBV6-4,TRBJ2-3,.,CASSQKDTSTDTQYF
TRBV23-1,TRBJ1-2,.,CASNQVHTGDGYTF
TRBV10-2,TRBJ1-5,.,CASSEAGLGQPQHF
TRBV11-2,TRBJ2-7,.,CASSLFRVIRPTGDYEQYF
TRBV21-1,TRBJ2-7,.,CASTKRGASYEQYF
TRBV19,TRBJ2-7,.,CASSKTGDFHEQYF
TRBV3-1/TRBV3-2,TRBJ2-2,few,CASSRGARSAGELFF
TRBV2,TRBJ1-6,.,CAILLTGDNSPLHF
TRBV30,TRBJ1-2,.,CAWSLPGAPVYGYTF
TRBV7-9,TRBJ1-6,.,CASTGGTGPNSPLHF
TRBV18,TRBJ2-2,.,CASSPRSLAGPNTGELFF
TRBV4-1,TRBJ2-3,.,CASSQGASGPTDTQYF
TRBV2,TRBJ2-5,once,CASSERGLQETQYF
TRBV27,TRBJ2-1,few,CASSLSLVLGNEQFF
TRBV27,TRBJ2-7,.,CASSLKGSTYYEQYF
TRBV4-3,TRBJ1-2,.,CASSQDVGIPFTNYGYTF
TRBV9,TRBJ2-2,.,CASSGRDRPVNTGELFF
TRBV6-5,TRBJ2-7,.,CASSYSGSSYEQYF
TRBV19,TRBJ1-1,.,CASSTPGQVNTEAFF
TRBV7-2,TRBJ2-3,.,CASSLGRKSSTDTQYF
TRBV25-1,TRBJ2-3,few,CASSGGTGGADTQYF
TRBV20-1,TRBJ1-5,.,CSAPPGQPQHF
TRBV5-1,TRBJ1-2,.,CASSLGGSGLSNYGYTF
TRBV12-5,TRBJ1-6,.,CASGAREGSYNSPLHF